This TCR beta chain originates from a study of cytomegalovirus exposure and HLA in healthy donors. Whole-study results and caveats: Overall, about 160 TCR beta chains were annotated as cytomegalovirus-associated. A later analysis linked some 18,000 TCR beta sequences to HLA alleles at 0.05 false discovery rate.

This CDR3 spans 16 amino acids. The ends lost 4 bases at V and 10 bases at J; junction bases unmatched: 16. The germline V gene has CDR1 SGHDN and CDR2 FVKESK. The PCR ran on 60 Vbeta and 13 Jbeta primers. Sequenced by immunoSEQ multiplex PCR; TCRdb stores in-frame clones only, minus some. The top ten hold over 10% of the sample, which has some 140,000 clones, approximately 80% seen once. About this clone itself: What it binds is unknown.

The specimen sequenced was PBMCs. The chain combines TRBV14 with TRBJ2-1; 7 nucleotides align to TRBD1. This clonotype was obtained from a man aged 30 to 39 in good health and CMV-seropositive. The CDR3 sequence is CASSLRISGQREEQFF. In DNA, the CDR3 is TGTGCCAGCAGCCTACGGATTTCGGGACAGCGAGAGGAGCAGTTCTTC.